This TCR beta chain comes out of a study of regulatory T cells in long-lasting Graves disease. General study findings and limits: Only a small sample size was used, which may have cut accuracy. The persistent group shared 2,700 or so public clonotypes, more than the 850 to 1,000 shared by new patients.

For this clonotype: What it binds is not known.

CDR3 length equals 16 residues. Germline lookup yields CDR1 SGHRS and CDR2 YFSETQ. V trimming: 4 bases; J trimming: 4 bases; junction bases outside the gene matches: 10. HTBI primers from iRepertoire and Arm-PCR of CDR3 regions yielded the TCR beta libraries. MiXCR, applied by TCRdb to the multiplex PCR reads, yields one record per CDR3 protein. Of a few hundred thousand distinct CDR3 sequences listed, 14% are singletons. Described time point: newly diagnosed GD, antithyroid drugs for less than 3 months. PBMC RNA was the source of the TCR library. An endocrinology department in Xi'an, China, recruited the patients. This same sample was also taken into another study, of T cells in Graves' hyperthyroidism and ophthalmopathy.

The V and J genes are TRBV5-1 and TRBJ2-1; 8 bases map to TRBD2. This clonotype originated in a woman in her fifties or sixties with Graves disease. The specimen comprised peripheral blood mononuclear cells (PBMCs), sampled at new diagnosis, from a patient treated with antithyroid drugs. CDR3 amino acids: CASSPELGLEYNEQFF. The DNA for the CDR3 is TGCGCCAGCAGCCCGGAATTGGGACTAGAATACAATGAGCAGTTCTTC.